This TCR beta chain is from a study of shared clonotypes between healthy human individuals. In this sample, this clone turned up a few times. Germline CDR1 reads SGHAT; CDR2 reads FQNNGV. The CDR3 spans 13 residues. V dropped 1 base and J dropped 9 bases, with 12 bases sitting between them. Some clones are missing from TCRdb's copy, which holds only in-frame ones; the method was immunoSEQ multiplex PCR. The sample records under 1,100,000 clones, about 70% being singletons. Sequencing was done on a sample of memory CD4+ T cells sorted from blood. Subset defined: CD45RA-negative fraction. This receptor was obtained from a man younger than 35 in good health. The V and J genes are TRBV11-2 and TRBJ1-1; D possibly corresponds to TRBD1 (6 bases). The CDR3 loop reads CASSLVTGTKAFF. Here the CDR3 DNA reads TGTGCCAGCAGCTTAGTTACAGGGACGAAAGCTTTCTTT.